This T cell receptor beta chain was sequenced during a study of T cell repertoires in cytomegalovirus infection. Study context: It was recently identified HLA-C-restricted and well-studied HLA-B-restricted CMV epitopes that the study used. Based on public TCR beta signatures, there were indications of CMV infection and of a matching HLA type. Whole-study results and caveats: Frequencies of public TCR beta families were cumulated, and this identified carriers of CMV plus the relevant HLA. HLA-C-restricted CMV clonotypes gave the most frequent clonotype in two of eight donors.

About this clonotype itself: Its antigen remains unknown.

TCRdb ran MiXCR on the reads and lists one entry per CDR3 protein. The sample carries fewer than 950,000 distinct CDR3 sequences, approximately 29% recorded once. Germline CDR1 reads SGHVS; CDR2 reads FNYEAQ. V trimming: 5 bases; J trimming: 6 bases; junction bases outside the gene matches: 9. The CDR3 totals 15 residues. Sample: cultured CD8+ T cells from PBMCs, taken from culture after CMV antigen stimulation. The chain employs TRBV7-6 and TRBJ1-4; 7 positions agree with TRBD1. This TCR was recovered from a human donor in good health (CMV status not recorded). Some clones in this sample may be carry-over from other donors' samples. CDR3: CASSAPRGGDEKLFF. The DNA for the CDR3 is TGTGCCAGCAGCGCCCCCAGGGGGGGGGATGAAAAACTGTTTTTT.